This T cell receptor beta chain was observed in a study of CD8 T cells in ankylosing spondylitis. CDR3 length: 13 residues. Germline assignment: CDR1 GTSNPN and CDR2 SVGIG (reference sequence). The V and J ends lost 1 base and 3 bases respectively, with 9 bases between them. Broader study findings: A TCR beta motif made of fewer than ten highly homologous variants seemed typical of ankylosing spondylitis blood.

A note on this clonotype: Its target is not known.

Generation of TCR beta libraries employed quantitative 5'-RACE incorporating molecular barcodes. TCRdb ran MiXCR on the 5' RACE reads and lists one entry per CDR3 protein. This table has some 840,000 distinct CDR3 sequences, about 12% appearing once. The chain carries TRBV30 and TRBJ1-1; D is perhaps TRBD1 (5 bases). Sequencing input: blood, either unsorted or a sorted T cell fraction (not recorded which). The TCR was taken from a male donor with ankylosing spondylitis. The CDR3 loop is CAWSAGFYTEAFF. The CDR3 nucleotides read TGTGCCTGGAGTGCAGGGTTTTACACTGAAGCTTTCTTT.